This entry is about one T cell receptor (beta chain). Its antigen is undetermined. Using immunoSEQ multiplex PCR, the repertoire was profiled, and TCRdb retains in-frame clones only, with some absent. This table holds some 150,000 clones, roughly 92% found once. The sample comes from a study of T cell responses to AZD1222 COVID-19 vaccine. Study in general: It was second doses at about 4 or about 12 weeks that were pooled.

Germline loops: CDR1 SGHDN, CDR2 FVKESK. This CDR3 is 12 amino acids long. Trimming removed 4 bases at V and 8 bases at J, with 9 bases between. The study's findings and limits: At baseline, just 5 or 6 AZD1222 recipients tested seropositive. Donors, mostly white British, included more females; clonal diversity was possibly underestimated. All repertoire sampling was performed exclusively after the peak T cell response.

The starting material was peripheral blood, obtained on day 0 of AZD1222 vaccination. V usage is TRBV14 and J usage is TRBJ2-1; D remains ambiguous. This sequence originates from an adult in good health. The CDR3 loop is CASSPGRHEQFF. The CDR3 DNA is TGTGCCAGCAGCCCCGGACGGCATGAGCAGTTCTTC.